The source of this TCR beta chain is a study of vaccination effects on CD4 cells after COVID-19 (dated by TCRdb to between 2021 and 2024). At the level of the whole study: To identify antigen-specific CD4+ T cell clonotypes by their expansion, the ViraFEST assay first stimulated PBMC with viral peptide pools and then applied TCR sequencing. After vaccination, three convalescent patients were sampled both early (day +14) and late (day +241, +227, +161 respectively). Altogether, roughly 10 COVID-19 convalescent patients and a handful of SARS-CoV-2-naive healthy vaccine recipients made up the full study. Across the study, the median time from the second dose to post-vaccine sampling was 72 days (range 14 to 241). Each well held more than 1.5 million PBMC cultured in IMDM containing around 5% human AB serum, 8.5 to 10 IU/ml IL-2 and gentamicin, along with about 9.5 ug/ml peptides. The study compared SARS-CoV-2 spike-specific CD4+ TCR repertoires before and after mRNA vaccination in COVID-19 convalescent patients and infection-naive vaccine recipients. Cultures from other donors in the study were sequenced with the Oncomine TCR Beta short-read assay on an Illumina iSeq 100. Findings and caveats that apply to the study as a whole: At late post-vaccination timepoints, both infection-induced and vaccine-induced clones showed marked clonal contraction, consistent with waning T cell responses. Among convalescent patients, the spike-reactive repertoire after vaccination was made up mainly of new vaccine-induced clones that were largely distinct from the clones induced by infection. Only a small number of convalescent patients were included, and no early post-infection timepoints were available, which limited the study.

In the germline V gene (reference sequence), CDR1 corresponds to SEHNR and CDR2 to FQNEAQ. The junction shows trimming of 1 base on V and 10 bases on J, plus 6 bases between the germline ends. The CDR3 runs 11 residues from the cysteine to the phenylalanine. Only the CDR3 DNA is retained, 33 bases long and in frame from the first base. After around eleven days of culture, CD4+ T cells were isolated with the EasySep CD4+ T cell isolation kit. Convalescent patients had PCR-confirmed SARS-CoV-2 infection between March and December 2020, before Alpha, Beta and Delta variants emerged in the United States. Participants received two doses of either the BNT162b2 or the mRNA-1273 mRNA SARS-CoV-2 vaccine. On days 3 and 7, half of the culture medium was replaced with fresh IL-2-containing medium. Unless noted otherwise, every peptide stimulation condition was cultured in triplicate wells. PBMC were separated from whole blood using Ficoll-Paque Plus gradient centrifugation and were then either cryopreserved at -140C or used fresh. The QIAamp micro DNA kit was used to extract genomic DNA from the cultured CD4+ T cells.

Libraries were built with the immunoSEQ multiplex PCR assay. TCR beta CDR3 sequencing was performed on DNA from the cultured, isolated CD4+ T cells. The study's own analysis went as follows. Non-productive TCR sequences were removed, reads were trimmed to the CDR3 region, and CDR3s of at least 7 amino acids were retained. Antigen-specific clonotypes were identified using the MANAFEST web app by comparison of expansion in peptide wells against reference cultures. Positive clones required FDR<0.05 expansion versus reference and all other wells, odds ratio above 5, and frequency above 0.1% in two replicate wells. A clonotype was defined as cross-reactive if the clonotype was significantly expanded both in SARS-CoV-2 spike wells and in at least one common cold coronavirus spike condition. Levenshtein distance calculated with the stringdist R package was used to assess CDR3 similarity, and unrooted trees were constructed with ape in R 3.6.1. TCRdb mirrors the immuneACCESS table, restricted to in-frame sequences. Some clones are absent from its copies; in checked studies, under half trace to an unresolved V gene, and the reason for the others is unknown. That table gives V, J and clone size, and the DNA gave D and trimming. The sample table records 35,000 to 45,000 clones; less than 85% of these occur just once. Of the sample, about 3.8% falls within the top ten clones.

This clone has only a few counts. The specificity of this receptor is unknown. No per-base quality is available; no much larger clone lies one base away. The receptor comes from a human donor who had a prior SARS-CoV-2 infection. The sequencing used CD4+ T cells from PBMCs cultured without peptide, collected after COVID-19 vaccination. Rearrangement joined TRBV7-9 to TRBJ2-3, with the D gene not confidently named. CDR3 sequence: CASSLEGAQYF. Here is the DNA: TGTGCCAGCAGCTTAGAAGGTGCGCAGTATTTT.